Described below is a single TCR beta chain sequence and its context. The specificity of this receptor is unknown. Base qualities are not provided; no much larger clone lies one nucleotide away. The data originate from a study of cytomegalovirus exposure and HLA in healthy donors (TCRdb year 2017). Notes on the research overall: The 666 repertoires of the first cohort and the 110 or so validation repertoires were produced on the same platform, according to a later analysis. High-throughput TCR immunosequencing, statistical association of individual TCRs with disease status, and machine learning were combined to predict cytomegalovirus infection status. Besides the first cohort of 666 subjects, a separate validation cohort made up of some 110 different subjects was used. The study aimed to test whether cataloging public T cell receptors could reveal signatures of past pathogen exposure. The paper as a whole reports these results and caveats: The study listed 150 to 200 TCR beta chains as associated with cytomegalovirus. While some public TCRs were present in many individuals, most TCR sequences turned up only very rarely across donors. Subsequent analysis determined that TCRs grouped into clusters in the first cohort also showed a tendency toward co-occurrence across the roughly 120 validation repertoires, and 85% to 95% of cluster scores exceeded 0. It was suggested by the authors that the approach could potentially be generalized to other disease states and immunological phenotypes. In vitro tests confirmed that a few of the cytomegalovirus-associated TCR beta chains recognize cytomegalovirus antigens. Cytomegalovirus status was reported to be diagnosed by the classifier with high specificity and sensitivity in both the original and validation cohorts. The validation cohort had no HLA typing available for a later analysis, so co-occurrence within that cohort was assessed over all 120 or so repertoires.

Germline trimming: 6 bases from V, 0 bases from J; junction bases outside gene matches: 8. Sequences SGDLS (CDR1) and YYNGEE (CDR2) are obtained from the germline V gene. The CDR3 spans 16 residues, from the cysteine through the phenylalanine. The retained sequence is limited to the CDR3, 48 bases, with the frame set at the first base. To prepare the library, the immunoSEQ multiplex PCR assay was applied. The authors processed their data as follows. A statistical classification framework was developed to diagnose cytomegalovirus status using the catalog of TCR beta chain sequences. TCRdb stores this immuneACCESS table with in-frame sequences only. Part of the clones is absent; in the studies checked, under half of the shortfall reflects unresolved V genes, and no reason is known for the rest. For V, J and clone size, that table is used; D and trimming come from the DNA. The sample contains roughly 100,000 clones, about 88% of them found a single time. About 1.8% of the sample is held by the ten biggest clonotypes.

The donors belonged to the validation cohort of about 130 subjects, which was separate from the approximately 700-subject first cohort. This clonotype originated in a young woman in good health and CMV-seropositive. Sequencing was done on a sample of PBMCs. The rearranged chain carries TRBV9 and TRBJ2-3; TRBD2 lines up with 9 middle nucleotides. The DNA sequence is TGTGCCAGCACCGCTGGCGGGGGGGGCAGCACAGATACGCAGTATTTT. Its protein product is CASTAGGGGSTDTQYF.